The entry below gives a single T cell receptor beta chain sequence along with its context. This clonotype was counted between two and nine times. No clone much larger than this one lies a single base away; base qualities are absent. Blood cells were gated as tetramer-binding CD4+ effector-memory gut-homing T cells defined as CD3+, CD45RA-, CD62L- and integrin beta7+, with lineage markers excluded. To study recall of gluten-specific T cells, treated celiac disease patients who were on a gluten-free diet went through a 14-day oral dietary gluten challenge. Cells were sorted on an Aria II cell sorter as single cells, and also in bulk when tetramer-positive cells were relatively numerous. Peripheral blood mononuclear cells were isolated using Ficoll density gradient centrifugation and were cryopreserved prior to staining. Before tetramer-binding CD4+ T cells were sorted, thawed cells were stained with a pool of PE-conjugated HLA-DQ:gluten tetramers that present immunodominant gluten epitopes. After HLA-DQ:gluten tetramer staining, the blood samples went through tetramer-based enrichment.

This sample is drawn from a study of T cells during gluten challenge in celiac disease (dated by TCRdb to 2016 to 2017). With regard to the full study: Paired single-cell TCR sequencing was carried out for about seven challenge participants in whom a significant rise in HLA-DQ:gluten tetramer-binding T cells was shown. Blood was collected at baseline, day 6 and day 14 of the challenge, and duodenal biopsies at baseline and day 14. On the Illumina MiSeq, single-cell libraries were sequenced as paired-end 250 bp and bulk libraries as paired-end 300 bp.

Summary of the overall study and its limitations: In roughly seven patients, roughly 11-45% of single-cell TCR-alpha/beta clonotypes seen at the latest time point had also been present at baseline, compared with roughly 51-55% in the bulk data. Clonal expansion rose on day 6, as shown by reduced sample-corrected Shannon diversity of circulating gluten-specific T cells. A peak in circulating gluten-specific T cells was observed on day 6, and the day-6 repertoire appeared to be composed largely of expanded preexisting memory clonotypes.

Libraries were constructed by single-cell sequencing. TCRdb shows the sequencer as Illumina MiSeq. Paired single-cell TCR-alpha and TCR-beta sequences were amplified by three nested PCRs with multiplexed primers covering all TRA and TRB V genes. For the original study's pipeline: Reads were preprocessed with selected pRESTO steps, and V, D, J genes and CDR3 junctions were assigned with IMGT/HighV-QUEST. A single cell was kept only if the cell was a valid singleton with no more than three chains, each backed by 100 or more reads. A clonotype was defined by identical paired TCR-alpha/beta nucleotide sequences, and sharing across patients of only about 0.2% pointed to negligible cross-contamination. In samples containing more than 20 cells, repertoire diversity was estimated using an undersampling-corrected Shannon index. Using fastp trimming at Q25 and MiXCR clonotype assembly, TCRdb reanalyzed the public sequencing data and kept in-frame beta chains. Identical CDR3 proteins give one entry, which carries the most common genes and DNA. TCRdb assigned the V and J calls; the authors' analysis was not used. Recorded for this sample are several hundred distinct CDR3 sequences; less than 25% of them occurred a single time. The top ten constitute approximately 50% of the sample.

Relative to germline, V is 3 bases shorter and J is 2 bases shorter, with 7 bases between their ends. Including the terminal cysteine and phenylalanine, the CDR3 comprises 13 residues. The entry retains the CDR3 DNA only, 39 bases that are in frame from base 1. As encoded in the germline V gene, CDR1 is SGDLS while CDR2 is YYNGEE. The chain is assembled from TRBV9 and TRBJ2-3; the D gene lacks a confident call. The TCR sequence derives from a female donor with celiac disease. The sequencing used gluten-specific CD4+ T cells sorted from blood using tetramers, collected at baseline or on day 6, 14 or 28 of gluten challenge (not recorded which). The CDR3 region reads CASSGHFTDTQYF. The DNA is TGTGCCAGCAGCGGGCACTTCACAGATACGCAGTATTTT.